The 21 T cell receptor beta chains given below trace back to one sample, sequenced in a study of response to subunit inactivated influenza vaccine. TCRdb called the RT-PCR reads again in MiXCR, with one record for every CDR3 protein. Among just under 550,000 distinct CDR3 sequences listed, under 30% were seen once. This sample was shared with a second study, whose subject was T cells expressing NK-cell markers. That report adds: 5'RACE template switching built TCR beta cDNA with unique molecular identifiers.

Specimen: CD4+ T cells sorted from PBMCs, collected approximately 12 days after vaccination. These receptors came from a man aged 45 to 65 who received an inactivated influenza vaccine.

The sample holds a few counts of this clonotype. This chain connects TRBV20-1 to TRBJ1-6; D perhaps matches TRBD1 (5 bases). Germline V lookup: CDR1 DFQATT, CDR2 SNEGSKA (reference sequence). The CDR3 spans 14 residues. With 1 base removed from V and 2 bases from J, the gap between germline ends came to 6 bases. The CDR3: CSARGQTYNSPLHF. The CDR3 nucleotides read TGCAGTGCTAGAGGACAGACCTATAATTCACCCCTCCACTTT.

V is TRBV9 and J is TRBJ2-5, with D tentatively TRBD1 (6 bases). Germline values: CDR1 SGDLS, CDR2 YYNGEE. The CDR3 consists of 13 residues. The ends were cut back, 7 bases at V and 0 bases at J, with 10 bases in the middle. CDR3 region: CASGRTDQETQYF. The CDR3 DNA reads TGTGCCAGCGGCCGGACAGACCAAGAGACCCAGTACTTC.

This clonotype was counted ten times or more. The rearrangement uses TRBV7-2 and TRBJ2-7; TRBD1 matches at 11 bases. The CDR3 runs 13 residues. The junction had 2 bases not matched to a gene; V was cut back by 5 bases and J by 5 bases. Germline V lookup: CDR1 SGHTA, CDR2 FQGNSA. The CDR3 sequence is CASSRTGGDEQYF. The CDR3 bases are TGTGCCAGCAGCAGGACAGGGGGCGACGAGCAGTACTTC. Full variable domain (missing parts from reference TRBV7-2 and TRBJ2-7): GAGVSQSPSNKVTEKGKDVELRCDPISGHTALYWYRQSLGQGLEFLIYFQGNSAPDKSGLPSDRFSAERTGGSVSTLTIQRTQQEDSAVYLCASSRTGGDEQYFGPGTRLTVT.

Only a few counts were recorded for this clonotype. V is TRBV24-1 and J is TRBJ2-1; D is ambiguous. Germline assignment: CDR1 KGHDR and CDR2 SFDVKD. V was cut by 3 bases and J by 6 bases, with 11 bases left in between. The CDR3 runs to 14 residues. CDR3 loop: CATSDRDRLNEQFF. The CDR3 coding sequence is TGTGCCACCAGTGATCGCGATCGCCTCAATGAGCAGTTCTTC.

The rearrangement links TRBV6-1 to TRBJ1-1; D is undetermined. The CDR3 has 15 residues. The germline V gene has CDR1 MNHNS and CDR2 SASEGT. V lost 5 bases and J lost 5, with 18 bases in between. This chain's CDR3 is CASSTPGGKHTEAFF. The CDR3 DNA is TGTGCCAGCAGTACACCGGGAGGGAAACATACTGAAGCTTTCTTT.

In this sample, this clonotype turned up a few times. V gene TRBV24-1 combines with J gene TRBJ2-5, with 8 bases lining up with TRBD1. Germline loops: CDR1 KGHDR, CDR2 SFDVKD. The V segment lost 4 bases and the J segment 2 bases; nucleotides outside the gene matches: 8. The CDR3 extends over 16 amino acids. In nucleotides, the CDR3 is TGTGCCACCAGTGAACGACAGGGGATTTATCAAGAGACCCAGTACTTC. This sequence encodes CATSERQGIYQETQYF.

The chain combines TRBV7-6 with TRBJ1-6; a possible D gene is TRBD1 (5 bases). CDR1 and CDR2 (germline): SGHVS, FNYEAQ. V shed 0 bases and J shed 4 bases, with 7 bases lying between them. This CDR3 contains 15 residues. The CDR3 DNA reads TGTGCCAGCAGCTTAGCCTCAGGGTATAATTCACCCCTCCACTTT. This codes for CASSLASGYNSPLHF.

This clonotype occurred many times. The chain couples TRBV20-1 to TRBJ1-1; D gene uncertain. The CDR3 sequence is 14 residues long. The germline gives CDR1 DFQATT, CDR2 SNEGSKA (reference sequence). Deletions cut 5 bases from V and 4 bases from J, with 17 bases between. CDR3 residues: CSAERAREGTEAFF. The CDR3 DNA is TGCAGTGCTGAGCGCGCGCGGGAAGGCACTGAAGCTTTCTTT.

The chain combines TRBV10-3 with TRBJ2-7; TRBD1 matches 7 bases. The CDR3 is 14 residues long. Trimming removed 6 bases from V and 0 bases from J; junction bases left unmatched: 5. Germline V gene data show CDR1 as ENHRY and CDR2 as SYGVKD. CDR3 protein: CAIRGDSSSYEQYF. The CDR3 nucleotides are TGTGCCATCAGGGGGGACAGTAGCTCCTACGAGCAGTACTTC.

This clonotype was detected a few times. J is TRBJ1-2 and V is TRBV6-1; TRBD1 might be the D (5 bases). V was pared by 4 bases and J by 6 bases, with 15 bases between. The CDR3 totals 14 residues. CDR1 and CDR2 from the germline V gene are MNHNS and SASEGT. The chain's CDR3 is CASSVSTGFDGYTF. The CDR3, as DNA: TGTGCCAGCAGTGTGAGTACAGGATTCGATGGCTACACCTTC.

In this sample, this clonotype turned up a few times. This chain connects TRBV11-2 to TRBJ2-2, with D possibly being TRBD1 or TRBD2 (6 bases each). The CDR3 runs to 18 residues. In germline, CDR1 is SGHAT, CDR2 FQNNGV. Trimming shortened V by 6 bases and J by 5 bases, and 25 bases separated the two germline ends. This CDR3 reads CASRRGPKRGPRTGELFF. The CDR3, as DNA: TGTGCCAGCAGAAGGGGCCCGAAACGGGGGCCGCGAACCGGGGAGCTGTTTTTT.

This clonotype has at least ten counts. V usage is TRBV4-3 and J usage is TRBJ2-1; D gene ambiguous. Germline CDR1 LGHNA, CDR2 YSLEER. The CDR3 runs to 14 residues. Trimming shortened V by 1 base and J by 0 bases, and 4 bases separated the two germline ends. Here the CDR3 reads CASSQVNSYNEQFF. DNA for the CDR3: TGCGCCAGCAGCCAAGTCAACTCCTACAATGAGCAGTTCTTC.

In this sample, this clonotype turned up a few times. This chain joins TRBV6-1 and TRBJ1-5, with no clear D. The V end was cut by 8 bases, the J end by 2 bases, with 19 bases between. CDR1 is MNHNS, CDR2 SASEGT, per germline. There are 16 residues in the CDR3. CDR3 amino acids: CASEVWISGGNQPQHF. Here the CDR3 DNA reads TGTGCCAGCGAAGTGTGGATCTCGGGAGGCAATCAGCCCCAGCATTTT.

In this sample, this clonotype turned up a few times. The gene calls are TRBV9 and TRBJ2-2; a possible D gene is TRBD2 (5 bases). Per germline, CDR1 SGDLS and CDR2 YYNGEE. This CDR3 is 17 amino acids long. V lost 2 bases, J lost 2 bases, and 16 bases lay in between. CDR3 DNA sequence: TGTGCCAGCAGCGTTAGAAGAGTAGCGCATAACACCGGGGAGCTGTTTTTT. Translation gives CASSVRRVAHNTGELFF.

This clonotype was counted between two and nine times. The chain joins TRBV3-1 to TRBJ2-2; D remains ambiguous. V lost 3 bases and J lost 11, with 13 bases in between. The V gene's germline CDR1 is LGHDT and CDR2 YNNKEL (reference sequence). This CDR3 comprises 13 residues. CDR3 loop: CASSHMDRPELFF. The DNA of the CDR3 is TGTGCCAGCAGCCACATGGACCGGCCCGAGCTGTTTTTT.

This clonotype was detected only a few times. The chain is built from TRBV29-1 and TRBJ1-1; D is unresolved. The germline V gene has CDR1 SQVTM and CDR2 ANQGSEA. V lost 4 bases and J lost 0, with 12 bases in between. The CDR3 is made up of 14 amino acids. The chain's CDR3 is CSVVGSGMNTEAFF. The CDR3 DNA follows: TGCAGCGTTGTGGGCTCGGGGATGAACACTGAAGCTTTCTTT.

The chain is built from TRBV12-3 or TRBV12-4 and TRBJ1-2; unclear D gene. The CDR3 covers 14 residues. V was pared by 3 bases and J by 4 bases, with 12 bases between. As DNA, the CDR3 is TGTGCCAGCAGTTTCGGCTCTGCAGGCTATGGCTACACCTTC. As protein: CASSFGSAGYGYTF.

V is TRBV5-4 and J is TRBJ2-7, with D perhaps TRBD1 (6 bases). V gave up 2 bases and J gave up 4 bases, with 10 bases separating them. Germline V gene sequence: CDR1 SGHNT, CDR2 YYREEE (reference sequence). The CDR3 loop spans 13 amino acids. CDR3 region: CASSLPQGYEQYF. The CDR3 DNA sequence: TGTGCCAGCAGCTTACCACAGGGATACGAGCAGTACTTC.

The chain recombines TRBV20-1 with TRBJ2-7; D not certain. The germline V gene encodes CDR1 DFQATT and CDR2 SNEGSKA (reference sequence). Between the trimmed V and J ends, which lost 3 bases and 6 bases, there was a span of 9 bases. CDR3 length equals 11 residues. CDR3 in DNA: TGCAGTGCTAGTTCGCCAGCCGAGCAGTACTTC. Its translation: CSASSPAEQYF.

This chain uses TRBV5-1 with TRBJ2-4; D is tentatively TRBD1 or TRBD2 (5 bases each). V was cut by 0 bases and J by 0 bases, with 10 bases left in between. The CDR3 sequence is 16 residues long. The germline V gene has CDR1 SGHRS and CDR2 YFSETQ. The CDR3 bases are TGCGCCAGCAGCTTGGGGGACCCTTTAGCCAAAAACATTCAGTACTTC. Its translation is CASSLGDPLAKNIQYF. The variable domain in full, with the rest retrieved from reference TRBV5-1 and TRBJ2-4, is KAGVTQTPRYLIKTRGQQVTLSCSPISGHRSVSWYQQTPGQGLQFLFEYFSETQRNKGNFPGRFSGRQFSNSRSEMNVSTLELGDSALYLCASSLGDPLAKNIQYFGAGTRLSVL.

The chain has TRBV5-1 and TRBJ2-7; D not certain. Germline assignment: CDR1 SGHRS and CDR2 YFSETQ. V gave up 0 bases and J gave up 2 bases, with 6 bases separating them. The CDR3 sequence is 13 residues long. CDR3 sequence (DNA): TGCGCCAGCAGCTTGGAGCCAGCCTACGAGCAGTACTTC. Its translation: CASSLEPAYEQYF.